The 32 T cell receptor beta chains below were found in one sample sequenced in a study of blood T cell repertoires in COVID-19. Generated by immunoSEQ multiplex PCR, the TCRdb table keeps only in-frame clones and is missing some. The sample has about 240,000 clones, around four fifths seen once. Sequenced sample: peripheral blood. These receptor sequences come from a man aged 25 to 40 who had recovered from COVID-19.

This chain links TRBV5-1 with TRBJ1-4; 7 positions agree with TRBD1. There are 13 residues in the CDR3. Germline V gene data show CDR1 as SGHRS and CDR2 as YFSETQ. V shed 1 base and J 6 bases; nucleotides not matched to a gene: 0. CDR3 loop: CASSLQGDEKLFF. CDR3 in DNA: TGCGCCAGCAGCTTGCAGGGGGATGAAAAACTGTTTTTT.

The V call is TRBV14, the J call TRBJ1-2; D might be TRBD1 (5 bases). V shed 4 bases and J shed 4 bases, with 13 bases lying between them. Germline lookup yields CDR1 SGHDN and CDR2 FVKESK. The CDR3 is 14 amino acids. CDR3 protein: CASSPFGQTYGYTF. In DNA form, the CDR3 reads TGTGCCAGCAGCCCCTTTGGACAAACCTATGGCTACACCTTC.

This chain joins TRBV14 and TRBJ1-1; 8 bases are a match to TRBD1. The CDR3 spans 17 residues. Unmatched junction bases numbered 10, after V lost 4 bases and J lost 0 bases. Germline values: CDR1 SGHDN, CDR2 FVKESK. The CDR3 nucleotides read TGTGCCAGCAGCCCCTGGGGACAGGCTTTAATGAACACTGAAGCTTTCTTT. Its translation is CASSPWGQALMNTEAFF. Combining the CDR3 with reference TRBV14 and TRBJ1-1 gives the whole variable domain EAGVTQFPSHSVIEKGQTVTLRCDPISGHDNLYWYRRVMGKEIKFLLHFVKESKQDESGMPNNRFLAERTGGTYSTLKVQPAELEDSGVYFCASSPWGQALMNTEAFFGQGTRLTVV.

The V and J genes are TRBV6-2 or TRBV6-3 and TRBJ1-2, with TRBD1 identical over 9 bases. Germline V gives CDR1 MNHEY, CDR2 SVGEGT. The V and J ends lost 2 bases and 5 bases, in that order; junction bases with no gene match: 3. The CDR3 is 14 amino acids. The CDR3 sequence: CASSYAGTGYGYTF. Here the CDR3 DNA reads TGTGCCAGCAGTTACGCTGGGACAGGGTATGGCTACACCTTC.

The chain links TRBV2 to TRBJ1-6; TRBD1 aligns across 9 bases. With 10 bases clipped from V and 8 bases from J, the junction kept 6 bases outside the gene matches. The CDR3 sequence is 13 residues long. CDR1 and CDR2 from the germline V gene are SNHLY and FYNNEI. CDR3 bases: TGTGCCACCGCGGACAGGGGTGATTCACCCCTCCACTTT. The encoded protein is CATADRGDSPLHF.

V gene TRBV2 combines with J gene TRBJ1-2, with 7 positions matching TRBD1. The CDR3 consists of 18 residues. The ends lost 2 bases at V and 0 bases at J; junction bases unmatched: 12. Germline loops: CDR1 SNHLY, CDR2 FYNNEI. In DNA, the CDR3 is TGTGCCAGCAGTGAATCCGGGACAGTTCCCCCAGCTAACTATGGCTACACCTTC. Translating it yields CASSESGTVPPANYGYTF.

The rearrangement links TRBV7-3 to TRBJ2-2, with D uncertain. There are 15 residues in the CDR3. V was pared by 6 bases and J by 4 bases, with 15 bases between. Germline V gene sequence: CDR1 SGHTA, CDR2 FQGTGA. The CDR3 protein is CASSLTARGTGELFF. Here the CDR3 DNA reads TGTGCCAGCAGTTTGACGGCCAGAGGCACCGGGGAGCTGTTTTTT.

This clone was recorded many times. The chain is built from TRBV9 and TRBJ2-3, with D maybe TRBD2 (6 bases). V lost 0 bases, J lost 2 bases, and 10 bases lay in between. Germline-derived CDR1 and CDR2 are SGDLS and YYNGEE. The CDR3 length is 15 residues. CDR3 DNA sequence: TGTGCCAGCAGCGTAGGCGGGGCCTACACAGATACGCAGTATTTT. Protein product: CASSVGGAYTDTQYF. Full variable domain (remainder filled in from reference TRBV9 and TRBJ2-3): DSGVTQTPKHLITATGQRVTLRCSPRSGDLSVYWYQQSLDQGLQFLIQYYNGEERAKGNILERFSAQQFPDLHSELNLSSLELGDSALYFCASSVGGAYTDTQYFGPGTRLTVL.

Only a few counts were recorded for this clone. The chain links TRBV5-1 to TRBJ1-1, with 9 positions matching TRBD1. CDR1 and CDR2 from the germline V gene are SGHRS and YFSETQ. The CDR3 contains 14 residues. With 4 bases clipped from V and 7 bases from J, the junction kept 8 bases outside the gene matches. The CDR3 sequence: CASSRLTGGIEAFF. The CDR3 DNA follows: TGCGCCAGCAGCAGGCTTACAGGGGGCATTGAAGCTTTCTTT.

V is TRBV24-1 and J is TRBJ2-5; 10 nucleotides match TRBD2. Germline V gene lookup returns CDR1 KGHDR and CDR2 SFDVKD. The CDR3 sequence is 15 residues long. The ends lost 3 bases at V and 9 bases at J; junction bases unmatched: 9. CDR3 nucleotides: TGTGCCACCAGTGATCATGTAGCGGGGGGCACGCCCCAGTACTTC. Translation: CATSDHVAGGTPQYF.

The CDR3 sequence is CASSLVGGEQFF. The CDR3 DNA reads as TGTGCCAGCAGCCTTGTAGGAGGGGAGCAGTTCTTC. The chain joins TRBV14 to TRBJ2-1, with D possibly TRBD2 on 6 matching bases. The CDR3 runs to 12 residues. CDR1 and CDR2 (germline): SGHDN, FVKESK. The V end lost 4 bases, the J end lost 10 bases, and 11 bases lay between the germline ends.

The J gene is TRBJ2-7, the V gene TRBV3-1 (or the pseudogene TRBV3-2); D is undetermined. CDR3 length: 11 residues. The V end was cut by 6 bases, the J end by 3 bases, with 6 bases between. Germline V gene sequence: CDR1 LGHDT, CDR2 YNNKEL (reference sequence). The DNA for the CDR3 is TGTGCCAGCAGAGACAACTACGAGCAGTACTTC. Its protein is CASRDNYEQYF.

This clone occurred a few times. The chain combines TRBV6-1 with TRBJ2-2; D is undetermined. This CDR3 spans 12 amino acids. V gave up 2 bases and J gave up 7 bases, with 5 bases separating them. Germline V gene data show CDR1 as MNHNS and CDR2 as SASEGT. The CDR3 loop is CASSEYSGELFF. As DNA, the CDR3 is TGTGCCAGCAGTGAATACAGCGGGGAGCTGTTTTTT.

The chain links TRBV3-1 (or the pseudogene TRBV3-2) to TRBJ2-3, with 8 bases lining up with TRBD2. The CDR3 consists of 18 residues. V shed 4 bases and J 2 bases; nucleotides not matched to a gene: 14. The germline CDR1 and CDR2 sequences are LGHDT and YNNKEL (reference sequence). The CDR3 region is CASSPGWGTSGPTDTQYF. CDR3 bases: TGTGCCAGCAGCCCCGGCTGGGGTACTAGCGGCCCCACAGATACGCAGTATTTT.

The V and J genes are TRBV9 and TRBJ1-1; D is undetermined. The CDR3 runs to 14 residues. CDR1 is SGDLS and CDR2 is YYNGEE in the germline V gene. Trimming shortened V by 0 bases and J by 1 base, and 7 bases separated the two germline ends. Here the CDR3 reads CASSVGRENTEAFF. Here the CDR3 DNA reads TGTGCCAGCAGCGTAGGGAGGGAGAACACTGAAGCTTTCTTT.

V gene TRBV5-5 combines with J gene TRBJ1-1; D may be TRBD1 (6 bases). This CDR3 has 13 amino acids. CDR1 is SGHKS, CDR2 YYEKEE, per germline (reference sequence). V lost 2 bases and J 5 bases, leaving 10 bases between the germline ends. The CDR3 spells CASSFTGQTEAFF. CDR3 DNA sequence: TGTGCCAGCAGCTTTACCGGACAGACTGAAGCTTTCTTT. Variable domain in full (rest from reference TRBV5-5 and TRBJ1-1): DAGVTQSPTHLIKTRGQQVTLRCSPISGHKSVSWYQQVLGQGPQFIFQYYEKEERGRGNFPDRFSARQFPNYSSELNVNALLLGDSALYLCASSFTGQTEAFFGQGTRLTVV.

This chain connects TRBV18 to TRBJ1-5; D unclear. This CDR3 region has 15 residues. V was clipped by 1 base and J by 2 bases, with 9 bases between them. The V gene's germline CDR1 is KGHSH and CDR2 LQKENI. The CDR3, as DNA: TGTGCCAGCTCACCACGCGTTTCGGGCAATCAGCCCCAGCATTTT. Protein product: CASSPRVSGNQPQHF.

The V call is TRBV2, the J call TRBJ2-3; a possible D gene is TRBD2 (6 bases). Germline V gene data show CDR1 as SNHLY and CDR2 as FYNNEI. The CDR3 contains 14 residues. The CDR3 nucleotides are TGTGCAGCCGGCGGGACTCCTAGCTCCGATACGCAGTATTTT. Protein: CAAGGTPSSDTQYF.

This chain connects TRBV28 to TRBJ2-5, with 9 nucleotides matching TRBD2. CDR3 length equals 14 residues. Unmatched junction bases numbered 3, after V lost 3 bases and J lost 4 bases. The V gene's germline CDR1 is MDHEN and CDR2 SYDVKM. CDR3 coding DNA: TGTGCCAGCAGTTTCCCAGCGGGGGGAGAGACCCAGTACTTC. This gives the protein CASSFPAGGETQYF. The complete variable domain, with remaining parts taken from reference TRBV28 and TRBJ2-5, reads DVKVTQSSRYLVKRTGEKVFLECVQDMDHENMFWYRQDPGLGLRLIYFSYDVKMKEKGDIPEGYSVSREKKERFSLILESASTNQTSMYLCASSFPAGGETQYFGPGTRLLVL.

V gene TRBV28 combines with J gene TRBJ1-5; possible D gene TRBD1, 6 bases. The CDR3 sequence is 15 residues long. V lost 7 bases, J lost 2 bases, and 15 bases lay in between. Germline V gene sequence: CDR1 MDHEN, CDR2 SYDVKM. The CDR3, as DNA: TGTGCCAGCACGCCGGGGGGCGGAGGCAATCAGCCCCAGCATTTT. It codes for CASTPGGGGNQPQHF.

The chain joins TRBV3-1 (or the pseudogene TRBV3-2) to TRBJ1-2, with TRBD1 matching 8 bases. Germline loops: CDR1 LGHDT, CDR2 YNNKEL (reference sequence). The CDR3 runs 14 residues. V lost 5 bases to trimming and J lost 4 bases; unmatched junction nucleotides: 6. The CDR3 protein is CASSTGGTAYGYTF. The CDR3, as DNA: TGTGCCAGCAGCACAGGGGGAACTGCCTATGGCTACACCTTC.

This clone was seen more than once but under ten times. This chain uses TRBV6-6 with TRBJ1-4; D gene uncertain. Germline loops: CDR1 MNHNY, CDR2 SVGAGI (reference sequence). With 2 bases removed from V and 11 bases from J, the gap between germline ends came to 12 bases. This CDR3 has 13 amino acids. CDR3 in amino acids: CASSYMPEDKLFF. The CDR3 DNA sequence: TGTGCCAGCAGTTACATGCCAGAAGATAAACTGTTTTTT.

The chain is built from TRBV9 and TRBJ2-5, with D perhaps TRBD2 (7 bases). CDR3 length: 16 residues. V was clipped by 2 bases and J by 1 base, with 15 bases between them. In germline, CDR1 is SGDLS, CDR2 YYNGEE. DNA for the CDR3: TGTGCCAGCAGCGTGGGAGGGGGAACGGCCCAAGAGACCCAGTACTTC. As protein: CASSVGGGTAQETQYF.

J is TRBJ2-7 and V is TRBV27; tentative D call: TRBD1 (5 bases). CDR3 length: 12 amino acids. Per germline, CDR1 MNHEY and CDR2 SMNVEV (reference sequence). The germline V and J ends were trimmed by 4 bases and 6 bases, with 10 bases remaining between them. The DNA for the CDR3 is TGTGCCAGCAGTTCCACAGGCTCCGAGCAGTACGTC. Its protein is CASSSTGSEQYV.

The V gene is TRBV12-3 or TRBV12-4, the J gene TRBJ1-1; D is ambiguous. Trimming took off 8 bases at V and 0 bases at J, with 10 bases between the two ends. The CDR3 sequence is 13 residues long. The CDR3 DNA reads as TGTGCCAGCGGCTTAGGGCTGAACACTGAAGCTTTCTTT. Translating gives CASGLGLNTEAFF.

The CDR3 loop reads CASSFTGTGNYGYTF. The CDR3 region has the DNA TGCGCCAGCAGCTTCACCGGGACAGGGAACTATGGCTACACCTTC. The chain links TRBV5-1 to TRBJ1-2, with 9 bases aligning to TRBD1. Per the germline V gene, CDR1 is SGHRS and CDR2 is YFSETQ. This CDR3 is built from 15 residues. The trim removed 2 bases at V and 2 bases at J, leaving 4 bases unmatched.

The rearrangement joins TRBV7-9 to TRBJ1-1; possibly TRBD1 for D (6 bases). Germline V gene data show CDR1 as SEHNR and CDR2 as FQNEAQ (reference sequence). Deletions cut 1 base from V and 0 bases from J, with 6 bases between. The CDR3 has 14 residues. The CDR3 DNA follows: TGTGCCAGCAGCTTAGGACAGGTGAACACTGAAGCTTTCTTT. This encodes CASSLGQVNTEAFF.

The CDR3 spells CASSQDGSPESYGYTF. CDR3 coding DNA: TGTGCCAGCAGCCAAGATGGGAGTCCAGAGTCCTATGGCTACACCTTC. V and J are TRBV4-2 and TRBJ1-2; D is uncertain. This CDR3 is built from 16 residues. CDR1 LGHNA and CDR2 YNFKEQ come from the germline V gene. Trimming took off 0 bases at V and 4 bases at J, with 15 bases between the two ends.

CDR3 amino acids: CAASGTGDTGELFF. The CDR3 DNA is TGTGCCGCCTCCGGGACAGGGGACACCGGGGAGCTGTTTTTT. The chain combines TRBV10-3 with TRBJ2-2, with TRBD1 identical over 10 bases. The CDR3 consists of 14 residues. V dropped 11 bases and J dropped 3; count of bases not matched to a gene: 6. Germline V lookup: CDR1 ENHRY, CDR2 SYGVKD.

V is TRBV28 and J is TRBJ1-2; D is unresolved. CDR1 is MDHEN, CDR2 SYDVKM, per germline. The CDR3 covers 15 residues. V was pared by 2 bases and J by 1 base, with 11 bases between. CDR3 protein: CASSLQQNGNYGYTF. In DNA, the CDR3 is TGTGCCAGCAGTTTACAACAGAACGGTAACTATGGCTACACCTTC.

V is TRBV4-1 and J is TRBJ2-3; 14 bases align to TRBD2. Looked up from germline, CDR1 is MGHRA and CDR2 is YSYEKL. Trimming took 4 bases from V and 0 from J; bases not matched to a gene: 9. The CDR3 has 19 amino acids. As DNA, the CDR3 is TGCGCCAGCAGCCGTCGACTAGCGGGGGGGCAAGGGAGCACAGATACGCAGTATTTT. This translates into CASSRRLAGGQGSTDTQYF.

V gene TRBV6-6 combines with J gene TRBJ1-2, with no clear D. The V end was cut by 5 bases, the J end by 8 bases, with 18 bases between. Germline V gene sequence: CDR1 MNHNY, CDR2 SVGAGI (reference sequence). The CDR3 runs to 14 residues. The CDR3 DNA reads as TGTGCCAGCAGTCCCAATCCGGGTGAACTGGGCTACACCTTC. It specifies CASSPNPGELGYTF.